What follows is one T cell receptor (beta chain) and its context. As yet, its antigen is unknown. Germline CDR1 and CDR2: LNHDA and SQIVND (reference sequence). The ends lost 6 bases at V and 8 bases at J; junction bases unmatched: 15. This CDR3 region has 16 residues. PCR employed 60 Vbeta and 13 Jbeta primers. In the study's own analysis: The count from a later analysis was some 81 million unique TCR beta chains, roughly 11 million of them shared. Sequencing used immunoSEQ multiplex PCR; TCRdb keeps in-frame clones, though not all of them. That table gives V, J and clone size, and the DNA gave D and trimming. Here the sample spans approximately 110,000 clones, around three quarters being singletons. This specimen comes from a study of cytomegalovirus exposure and HLA in healthy donors. General study results and limits: Cytomegalovirus status, reportedly, was diagnosed with high specificity and sensitivity by the classifier.

The chain employs TRBV19 and TRBJ2-1; 8 bases map to TRBD2. This receptor was obtained from a female donor in good health and CMV-seropositive. Sequenced sample: PBMCs. CDR3 DNA: TGTGCCAGTAGAGTAAAGGCCGGGACTAGTAACGATGAGCAGTTCTTC. This encodes CASRVKAGTSNDEQFF.